This T cell receptor (beta chain) was captured in a study of blood T cell repertoires in COVID-19. The overall study: Before being deemed recovered, Cohort 3 donors had two negative PCRs, clearance, or symptom resolution. In each case, the material was cDNA or gDNA derived from T cells, B-cell-depleted T cells, or PBMCs.

This clone has a single count. Germline CDR1 reads SQVTM; CDR2 reads ANQGSEA. This CDR3 spans 13 amino acids. Trimming took 7 bases from V and 7 from J, leaving 17 bases between them. Authors' data handling: Nucleated cell counts were estimated from reference gene primer amplification. Profiling relied on immunoSEQ multiplex PCR, and the TCRdb table lists in-frame clones only, not all of them. The DNA gave D and trimming, while V, J and clone size come from that table. The data contain 200,000 or so clones, around 87% of them singletons. The gene calls are TRBV29-1 and TRBJ1-5, with a weak D call TRBD1 (6 bases). Material for sequencing was PBMCs or T cells enriched from blood (not recorded which). This receptor was identified in a man between 25 and 39 years old in a cohort exposed to, infected with or recovered from COVID-19 (not recorded which). The CDR3 is CSATVLDRQPQHF. The CDR3 DNA reads TGCAGCGCCACGGTATTAGACAGGCAGCCCCAGCATTTT. Combining the CDR3 with reference TRBV29-1 and TRBJ1-5 gives the whole variable domain SAVISQKPSRDICQRGTSLTIQCQVDSQVTMMFWYRQQPGQSLTLIATANQGSEATYESGFVIDKFPISRPNLTFSTLTVSNMSPEDSSIYLCSATVLDRQPQHFGDGTRLSIL.